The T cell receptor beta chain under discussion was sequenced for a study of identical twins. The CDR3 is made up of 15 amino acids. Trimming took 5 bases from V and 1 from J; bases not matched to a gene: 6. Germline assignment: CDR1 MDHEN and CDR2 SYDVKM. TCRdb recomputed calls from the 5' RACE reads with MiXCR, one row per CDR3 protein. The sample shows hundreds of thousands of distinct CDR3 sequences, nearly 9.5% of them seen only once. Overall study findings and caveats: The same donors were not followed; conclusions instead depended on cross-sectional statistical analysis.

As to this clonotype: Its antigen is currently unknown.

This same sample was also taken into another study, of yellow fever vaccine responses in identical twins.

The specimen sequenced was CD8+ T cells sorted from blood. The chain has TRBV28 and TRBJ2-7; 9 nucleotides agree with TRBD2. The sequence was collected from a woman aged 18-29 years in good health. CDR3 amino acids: CASSPPSGNSYEQYF. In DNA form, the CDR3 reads TGTGCCAGCAGTCCCCCTAGCGGGAATTCCTACGAGCAGTACTTC.